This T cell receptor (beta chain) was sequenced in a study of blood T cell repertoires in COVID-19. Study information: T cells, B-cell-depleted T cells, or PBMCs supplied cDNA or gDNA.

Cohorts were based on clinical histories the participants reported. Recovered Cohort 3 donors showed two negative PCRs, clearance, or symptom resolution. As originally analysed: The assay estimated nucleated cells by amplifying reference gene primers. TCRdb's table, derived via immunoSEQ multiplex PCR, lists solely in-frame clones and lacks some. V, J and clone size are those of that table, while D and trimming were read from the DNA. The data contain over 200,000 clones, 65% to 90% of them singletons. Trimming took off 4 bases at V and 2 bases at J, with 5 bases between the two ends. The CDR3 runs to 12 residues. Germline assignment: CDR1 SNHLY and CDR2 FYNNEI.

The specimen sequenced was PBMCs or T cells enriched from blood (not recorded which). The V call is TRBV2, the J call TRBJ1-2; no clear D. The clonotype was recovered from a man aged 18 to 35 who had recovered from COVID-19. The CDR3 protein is CASSGANYGYTF. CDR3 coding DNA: TGTGCCAGCAGTGGGGCCAACTATGGCTACACCTTC.